The entry below gives a single T cell receptor beta chain sequence along with its context. The antigen is unknown. The entry originates in a study of T cell responses to AZD1222 COVID-19 vaccine. The study, taken as a whole, reports: It should be noted that donors were predominantly white British and more often female, and clonal diversity was possibly underestimated. Following two doses of AZD1222, Spike-specific TCR breadth and depth rose. The study sampled repertoires only after the peak T cell response.

Method: immunoSEQ multiplex PCR; TCRdb's copy keeps in-frame clones and lacks some. The repertoire includes fewer than 85,000 clones, 83% of them detected once, and about 1.3% sits in the top ten. The length of the CDR3 is 14 residues. Germline lookup yields CDR1 DFQATT and CDR2 SNEGSKA (reference sequence). Trimming cost V 3 bases and J 4 bases, with 15 bases left between them. The analysis combined second doses at about 4 or about 12 weeks. This receptor was taken from an adult who received the AZD1222 COVID-19 vaccine. This chain links TRBV20-1 with TRBJ1-1; no clear D gene. Here the sequenced sample was peripheral blood, taken 28 days after the second AZD1222 dose. The CDR3 coding sequence is TGCAGTGCTAGTTTGGGGAATAGCCGCACTGAAGCTTTCTTT. This sequence encodes CSASLGNSRTEAFF.